This is a list of T cell receptor beta chains from one sample in a study of control samples from healthy donors and cancer patients. TCRdb keeps only in-frame clones here, not all; method: immunoSEQ multiplex PCR. The table has tens of thousands of clones, over 70% seen once. The sequencing input was blood. The receptors were gathered from a man in his sixties or seventies in good health. Both conserved end residues are part of each CDR3. The D gene is left open where the match is weak. Clone size is not always given. Where it is, it says once, few, many or a class for expanded clones.

>-|TRBV5-6|-|TRBJ2-7
CASASMGNYEQYF
TGTGCCAGCGCTTCCATGGGCAACTACGAGCAGTACTTC
>TRBD2|TRBV24-1|once|TRBJ2-1
CATSGGTSGSSHEQFF
TGTGCCACCAGTGGCGGGACTAGCGGGAGTAGCCATGAGCAGTTCTTC
>-|TRBV28|-|TRBJ1-2
CASSTPGNYGYTF
TGTGCCAGCAGTACGCCAGGGAACTATGGCTACACCTTC
>-|TRBV28|-|TRBJ1-4
CASSFSLTLKLFF
TGTGCCAGCAGTTTCTCCCTGACTCTGAAACTGTTTTTT
>TRBD1|TRBV10-3|-|TRBJ1-2
CAISESGDREAGYTF
TGTGCCATCAGTGAGTCGGGAGACAGGGAGGCCGGCTACACCTTC
>TRBD1|TRBV3-1/TRBV3-2|-|TRBJ1-2
CASSQGDRGSYGYTF
TGTGCCAGCAGCCAAGGGGACAGGGGTAGCTATGGCTACACCTTC
>-|TRBV24-1|-|TRBJ2-2
CATSDFGSNTGELFF
TGTGCCACCAGTGATTTCGGGTCCAACACCGGGGAGCTGTTTTTT
>TRBD1|TRBV6-5|-|TRBJ2-5
CASSLYRGTETQYF
TGTGCCAGCAGTTTATACAGGGGAACGGAGACCCAGTACTTC
>-|TRBV2|-|TRBJ2-1
CASSALYNEQFF
TGTGCCAGCAGTGCTCTGTACAATGAGCAGTTCTTC
>TRBD1|TRBV12-3/TRBV12-4|-|TRBJ2-1
CASSGQGANEQFF
TGTGCCAGCAGTGGACAGGGGGCGAATGAGCAGTTCTTC
>-|TRBV18|-|TRBJ1-1
CASSGRNTEAFF
TGTGCCAGCTCAGGCCGCAACACTGAAGCTTTCTTT
>-|TRBV19|-|TRBJ1-3
CASSTSGQSGNTIYF
TGTGCCAGTAGTACCTCTGGGCAATCTGGAAACACCATATATTTT
>-|TRBV7-2|-|TRBJ2-5
CASSLGVGTQYF
TGTGCCAGCAGCCTAGGTGTGGGGACCCAGTACTTC
>-|TRBV28|-|TRBJ1-4
CASSTQLGLREKLFF
TGTGCCAGCTCTACACAGCTGGGACTTCGGGAAAAACTGTTTTTT